The TCR beta chain described here comes from a study of radiation and T cells in renal cell carcinoma. General observations from the study: Compared with controls, irradiated tumors had more, larger dominant CDR3 motifs. In nephrectomy-only tumors, top 100 clonotypes averaged roughly 45%, versus around 50% irradiated.

This clone appeared a few times. Its antigen remains unknown. Measured with immunoSEQ multiplex PCR; TCRdb has only the in-frame clones, and not every one. Here the sample spans about 23,000 clones, over 50% being singletons. Documented treatment: treatment-naive control, cytoreductive nephrectomy. This renal cell carcinoma was of the clear cell type. Control tumors came from a few females and 11 males, aged roughly 40 to 90. Germline-derived CDR1 and CDR2 are MNHEY and SMNVEV (reference sequence). Trimming removed 4 bases at V and 9 bases at J, with 12 bases between. The CDR3 runs to 12 residues. V usage is TRBV27 and J usage is TRBJ1-1; D might be TRBD1 (6 bases). Sequencing was performed on tumor tissue, taken from a patient whose treatment was nephrectomy without radiotherapy. This TCR came from a human donor with renal cell carcinoma. The DNA for the CDR3 is TGTGCCAGCAGTTCCCCCAGGGGCAAAGCTTTCTTT. The encoded protein is CASSSPRGKAFF.